Included here is one TCR beta chain sequence, with context. It has no known antigen specificity. No much larger clone is present one base from it, and per-base qualities are unavailable. The receptor library was made with multiplex PCR. Sequenced on an Illumina HiSeq 4000. CDR3 regions were amplified by Arm-PCR with iRepertoire HTBI primers to construct TCR beta libraries. PCR products were gel purified before sequencing. In the source study's methods: Across samples, about 63 TRBV and 14 TRBJ segments were identified and used for gene usage analysis of CDR3 amino acid clonotypes. Filtered high-quality paired reads were merged into contigs using COPE and FqMerger. BLAST was used to align contigs to IMGT TRBV, TRBD and TRBJ reference genes, with CDR3 defined following IMGT. Highly expanded clones were defined as clonotypes with a frequency above 0.1%. Shannon entropy was used to measure repertoire diversity, and the Gini coefficient was used to measure V-J evenness. A clonotype found in more than one individual was treated as public. TCRdb reprocessed the public reads (quality trimming at Q25 with fastp, clone calling with MiXCR) and kept in-frame beta chains. Identical CDR3 proteins give one entry, which carries the most common genes and DNA. TCRdb assigned the V and J calls; the authors' analysis was not used. For this sample the table gives roughly 450,000 distinct CDR3 sequences, of which about 25% were detected only once. The ten largest account for roughly 30% of the sample.

The CDR3 runs 12 amino acids, cysteine and phenylalanine included. Only CDR3 DNA remains: 36 bases, in frame from the first base. V and J are truncated by 4 bases and 5 bases respectively, leaving an intervening sequence of 10 bases. CDR1 and CDR2 are drawn from the germline V gene: SGHRS, YFSETQ. These data belong to a study of regulatory T cells in long-lasting Graves disease (dated by TCRdb to the early 2020s). At the level of the whole study: Persistent Graves' disease was defined as antithyroid drug treatment for over 5 years with persistently positive TSH receptor autoantibodies. Peripheral blood TCR sequencing and RNA sequencing compared persistent Graves' disease patients with newly diagnosed Graves' disease patients. A total of around 35 samples underwent TCR sequencing: roughly 13 from persistent and about 20 from newly diagnosed Graves' disease patients. Persistent Graves' disease patients in the clinical cohort had taken antithyroid drugs for about 10.3 years on average. The study was conducted in China and was registered as a clinical trial.

General study outcomes and caveats: Peripheral blood alone was examined, since thyroid tissue, which constituted the primary lesion, could not be accessed. Only the TCR beta chain was sequenced and analyzed. A larger number of public clonotypes was shared among persistent patients (about 2,700) than among newly diagnosed patients (roughly 930). Persistent disease showed preferential use of TRBV28, TRBJ1-2 and TRBJ2-5, whereas newly diagnosed disease favored TRBV20-1 and TRBJ2-1. Compared with newly diagnosed patients, patients with persistent Graves' disease had lower TCR Shannon entropy and fewer highly expanded clones, which suggests clonal expansion. As a limitation, the authors acknowledged that the small sample size may reduce accuracy.

This specimen's time point label, per the study, means: persistent/refractory GD, antithyroid drugs over 5 years with positive TRAb. RNA was extracted from PBMCs in TRIzol for both TCR sequencing and RNA sequencing. Graves' disease was diagnosed according to American Thyroid Association guidelines. Patients for the study were recruited at an endocrinology department in Xi'an, China. Each patient gave roughly 8.4 milliliters of peripheral blood, collected in an EDTA anticoagulant tube. Ficoll Paque Plus density gradient separation was used to isolate PBMCs, and no further T cell sorting was done. An Agilent 2100 Bioanalyzer and agarose gel were used to check RNA quality, while a NanoDrop 2000 measured RNA concentration.

Recombination linked TRBV5-1 to TRBJ2-7, and the D gene may be TRBD1, 6 bases matching. The receptor was isolated from a female donor with Graves disease. This material consisted of peripheral blood mononuclear cells (PBMCs), taken when the disease was refractory, from a patient treated with antithyroid drugs. CDR3 sequence: CASSVPGDEQYF. The nucleotide sequence is TGCGCCAGCAGCGTCCCAGGGGACGAGCAGTACTTC.